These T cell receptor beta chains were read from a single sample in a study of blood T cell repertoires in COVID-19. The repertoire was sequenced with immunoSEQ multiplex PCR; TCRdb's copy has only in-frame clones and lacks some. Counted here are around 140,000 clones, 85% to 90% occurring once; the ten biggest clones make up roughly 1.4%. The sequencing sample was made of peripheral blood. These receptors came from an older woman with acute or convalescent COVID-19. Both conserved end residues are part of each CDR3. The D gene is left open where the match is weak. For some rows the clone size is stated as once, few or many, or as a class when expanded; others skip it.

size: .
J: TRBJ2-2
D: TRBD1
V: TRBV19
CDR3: CASSIAGTGVVRELFF
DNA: TGTGCCAGTAGTATAGCCGGGACAGGGGTTGTGAGGGAGCTGTTTTTT

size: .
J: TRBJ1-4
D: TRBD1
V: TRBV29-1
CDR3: CSVEASFGTGAEKLFF
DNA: TGCAGCGTTGAAGCATCTTTCGGGACAGGCGCCGAAAAACTGTTTTTT

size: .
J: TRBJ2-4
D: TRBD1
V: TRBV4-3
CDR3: CASSQVTGGFGKNIQYF
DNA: TGCGCCAGCAGCCAAGTAACAGGGGGTTTTGGCAAAAACATTCAGTACTTC

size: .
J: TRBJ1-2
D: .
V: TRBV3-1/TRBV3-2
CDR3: CASSQMTGPNYGYTF
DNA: TGTGCCAGCAGCCAGATGACAGGCCCTAACTATGGCTACACCTTC

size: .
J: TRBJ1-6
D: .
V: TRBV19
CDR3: CASSMGSLHF
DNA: TGTGCCAGTAGTATGGGCAGCCTCCACTTT

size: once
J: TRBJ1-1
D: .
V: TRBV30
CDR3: CAWSVTGDTEAFF
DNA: TGTGCCTGGAGTGTAACGGGGGACACTGAAGCTTTCTTT

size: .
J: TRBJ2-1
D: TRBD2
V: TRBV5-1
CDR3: CASSLAQGGIGNEQFF
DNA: TGCGCCAGCAGCTTGGCCCAGGGAGGGATTGGAAATGAGCAGTTCTTC

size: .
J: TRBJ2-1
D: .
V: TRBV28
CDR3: CASSLDTRLYNEQFF
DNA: TGTGCCAGCAGTTTAGACACTAGGTTGTACAATGAGCAGTTCTTC

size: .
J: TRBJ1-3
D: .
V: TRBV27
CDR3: CASSPTGRGNTIYF
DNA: TGTGCCAGCAGTCCCACGGGGAGAGGAAACACCATATATTTT

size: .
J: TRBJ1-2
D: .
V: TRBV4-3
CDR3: CASSQGQRDYGYTF
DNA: TGCGCCAGCAGCCAGGGTCAGAGGGACTATGGCTACACCTTC

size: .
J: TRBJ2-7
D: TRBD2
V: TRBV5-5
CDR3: CASSLGLAELYEQYF
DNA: TGTGCCAGCAGCTTGGGACTAGCGGAGTTATACGAGCAGTACTTC

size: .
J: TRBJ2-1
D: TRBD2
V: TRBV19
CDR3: CASSRIAGNYNEQFF
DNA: TGTGCCAGTAGTAGAATAGCGGGGAACTACAATGAGCAGTTCTTC

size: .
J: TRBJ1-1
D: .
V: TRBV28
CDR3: CASQDSTGYTEAFF
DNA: TGTGCCAGCCAAGATTCTACGGGGTACACTGAAGCTTTCTTT

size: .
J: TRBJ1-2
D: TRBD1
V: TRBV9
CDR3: CASSWTGANYGYTF
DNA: TGTGCCAGCAGCTGGACAGGAGCTAACTATGGCTACACCTTC

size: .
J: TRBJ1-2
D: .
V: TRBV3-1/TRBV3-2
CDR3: CASSQDSTGGWSYTF
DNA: TGTGCCAGCAGCCAAGACTCCACGGGGGGTTGGAGCTACACCTTC

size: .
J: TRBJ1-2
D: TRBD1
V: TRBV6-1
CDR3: CASSEAAPGTGASGYTF
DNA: TGTGCCAGCAGTGAAGCTGCCCCTGGGACAGGGGCTAGTGGCTACACCTTC

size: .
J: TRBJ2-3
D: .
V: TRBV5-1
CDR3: CASSLSEPLTDTQYF
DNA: TGCGCCAGCAGCTTAAGCGAGCCCCTCACAGATACGCAGTATTTT

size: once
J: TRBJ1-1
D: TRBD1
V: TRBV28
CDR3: CASSRQGFAEAFF
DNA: TGTGCCAGCAGTCGACAGGGCTTCGCTGAAGCTTTCTTT

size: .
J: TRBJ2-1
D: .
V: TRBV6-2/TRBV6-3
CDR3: CASSGPGGLEQFF
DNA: TGTGCCAGCAGCGGCCCGGGGGGCCTTGAGCAGTTCTTC

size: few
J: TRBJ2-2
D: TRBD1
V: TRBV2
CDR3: CASSVRQGDIGELFF
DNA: TGTGCCAGCAGTGTCCGACAGGGGGACATCGGGGAGCTGTTTTTT

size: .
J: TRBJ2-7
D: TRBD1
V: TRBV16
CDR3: CASSHRTGGVEQYF
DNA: TGTGCCAGCAGCCACAGGACAGGGGGCGTCGAGCAGTACTTC

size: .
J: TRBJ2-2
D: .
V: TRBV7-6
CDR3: CASSLDGGANTGELFF
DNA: TGTGCCAGCAGCTTAGACGGAGGTGCGAACACCGGGGAGCTGTTTTTT

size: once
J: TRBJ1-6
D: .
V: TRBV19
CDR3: CASSRGAAYNSPLHF
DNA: TGTGCCAGTAGTCGGGGGGCGGCCTATAATTCACCCCTCCACTTT

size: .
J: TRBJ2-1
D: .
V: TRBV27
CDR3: CASSLDSGSGKGLYNEQFF
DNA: TGTGCCAGCAGTTTAGACTCCGGTTCAGGGAAGGGACTCTACAATGAGCAGTTCTTC

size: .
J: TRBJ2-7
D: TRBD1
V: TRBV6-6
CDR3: CASSRTRGTATINEQYF
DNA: TGTGCCAGCAGTCGAACAAGGGGGACAGCAACTATCAACGAGCAGTACTTC

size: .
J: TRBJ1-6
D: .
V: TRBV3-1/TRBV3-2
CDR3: CASSRSTAGNSPLHF
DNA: TGTGCCAGCAGCCGCTCGACAGCGGGAAATTCACCCCTCCACTTT